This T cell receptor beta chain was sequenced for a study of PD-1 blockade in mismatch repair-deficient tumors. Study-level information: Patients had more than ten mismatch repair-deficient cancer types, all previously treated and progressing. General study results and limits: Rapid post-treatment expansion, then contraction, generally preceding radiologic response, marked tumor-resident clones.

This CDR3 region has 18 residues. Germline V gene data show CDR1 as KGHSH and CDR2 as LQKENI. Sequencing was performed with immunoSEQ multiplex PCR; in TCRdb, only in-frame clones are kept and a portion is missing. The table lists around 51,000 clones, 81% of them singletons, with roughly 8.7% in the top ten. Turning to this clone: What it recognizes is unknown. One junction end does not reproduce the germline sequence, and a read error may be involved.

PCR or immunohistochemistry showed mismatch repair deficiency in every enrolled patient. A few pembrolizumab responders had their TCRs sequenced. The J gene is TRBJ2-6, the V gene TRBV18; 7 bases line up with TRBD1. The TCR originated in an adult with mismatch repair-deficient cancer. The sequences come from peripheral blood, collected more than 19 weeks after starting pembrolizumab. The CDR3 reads CASSPPGQSTSGANVLTF. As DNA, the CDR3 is TGTGCCAGCTCGCCACCGGGACAGAGTACCTCTGGGGCCAACGTCCTGACTTTC.